This T cell receptor beta chain was documented in a study of T cell responses to AZD1222 COVID-19 vaccine. A remark on this clone: Its antigen is not identified.

Data came from immunoSEQ multiplex PCR; TCRdb stores just in-frame clones and leaves some out. The data hold about 150,000 clones, with 75% to 95% observed a single time. Per the germline V gene, CDR1 is LNHDA and CDR2 is SQIVND (reference sequence). V was shortened by 8 bases and J by 3 bases, with 14 bases between the two germline ends. The CDR3 is 13 amino acids. Study-wide results and caveats: The study reported that nearly half of spike-specific TCRs target unmutated variant regions.

The material sequenced was peripheral blood, taken on day 0 of AZD1222 vaccination. This sequence joins TRBV19 and TRBJ2-7, with a possible D match to TRBD2 (5 bases). This receptor was identified in an adult in good health. This CDR3 reads CASRAVKDYEQYF. As DNA, the CDR3 is TGTGCCAGTCGAGCGGTCAAAGACTACGAGCAGTACTTC.